These 11 T cell receptor beta chains were all obtained from the same sample, sequenced in a study of sequential checkpoint blockade in melanoma (dated by TCRdb to between 2017 and 2020). The treatment or condition label, as the study defines it: randomized to nivolumab then ipilimumab (arm A) or the reverse (arm B). Libraries were made using the immunoSEQ multiplex PCR assay. The clones in this table, taken by TCRdb from immuneACCESS, are in-frame only. Not every clone is retained; where verified, under half of the shortfall comes from an unresolved V gene, and the cause of the rest is unknown. The table for this sample lists approximately 11,000 clones; 55% to 70% of them were counted only once. The top ten constitute approximately 15% of the sample. Sample: CD8+ T cells sorted from blood (inferred from file names), taken from a patient given nivolumab and ipilimumab in sequence. The receptors shown here come from a human donor with melanoma.

V is TRBV7-9 and J is TRBJ2-7; 14 bases are a match to TRBD2. V shed 5 bases, J shed 4 bases, and the junction held 7 bases outside the gene matches. This CDR3 is built from 16 residues. The germline V gene has CDR1 SEHNR and CDR2 FQNEAQ (reference sequence). The CDR3 reads CASSPRGTSGSYEQYF. For the CDR3, the DNA is TGTGCCAGCAGCCCCAGGGGGACTAGCGGGAGTTACGAGCAGTACTTC.

Only a few counts were recorded for this clone. The chain has TRBV27 and TRBJ1-5, with 7 bases lining up with TRBD1. CDR1 and CDR2 from the germline V gene are MNHEY and SMNVEV (reference sequence). Trimming cost V 5 bases and J 7 bases; bases outside gene matches: 11. The CDR3 covers 15 residues. The chain's CDR3 is CASSPPGQVGQPQHF. CDR3 sequence (DNA): TGTGCCAGCAGTCCCCCCGGACAGGTTGGACAGCCCCAGCATTTT.

The gene calls are TRBV5-1 and TRBJ2-1; TRBD2 matches at 15 bases. Germline CDR1 is SGHRS and CDR2 is YFSETQ. J lost 3 bases, V lost 3 bases, and 10 bases had no gene match. CDR3 length: 19 amino acids. The DNA of the CDR3 is TGCGCCAGCAGCTCGACTGGGACTAGCGGGAGGAGTGTCTACAATGAGCAGTTCTTC. It encodes CASSSTGTSGRSVYNEQFF.

This clone occurred a few times. The chain uses TRBV9 and TRBJ2-1; 9 bases are a match to TRBD1. J was trimmed by 8 bases and V by 0 bases; bases with no gene match: 3. Looked up from germline, CDR1 is SGDLS and CDR2 is YYNGEE. The CDR3 loop spans 14 amino acids. The CDR3 region has the DNA TGTGCCAGCAGCGTAGGGGACAGGGCCCATGAGCAGTTCTTC. As protein: CASSVGDRAHEQFF.

This chain links TRBV10-3 with TRBJ1-4; 11 bases match TRBD1. V was pared by 5 bases and J by 8 bases, with 19 bases of the junction left unmatched. The CDR3 spans 19 residues. Germline V gives CDR1 ENHRY, CDR2 SYGVKD. CDR3 DNA: TGTGCCATCAGTACCAAGAGACCGGGACAGGGGGGTTTTGCGGAAAAACTGTTTTTT. It codes for CAISTKRPGQGGFAEKLFF.

This clone came up a few times. This rearrangement joins TRBV15 to TRBJ2-7; D perhaps matches TRBD1 (6 bases). The CDR3 consists of 14 residues. V was shortened by 6 bases and J by 0 bases, with 12 bases between the two germline ends. The germline V gene encodes CDR1 LNHNV and CDR2 YYDKDF (reference sequence). CDR3 protein: CATRPTGNSYEQYF. Here the CDR3 DNA reads TGTGCCACCAGGCCGACAGGAAACTCCTACGAGCAGTACTTC. Complete variable domain (other parts from reference TRBV15 and TRBJ2-7): DAMVIQNPRYQVTQFGKPVTLSCSQTLNHNVMYWYQQKSSQAPKLLFHYYDKDFNNEADTPDNFQSRRPNTSFCFLDIRSPGLGDTAMYLCATRPTGNSYEQYFGPGTRLTVT.

V and J are TRBV28 and TRBJ2-7, with 10 nucleotides matching TRBD1. V dropped 6 bases and J dropped 5; count of bases not matched to a gene: 10. CDR1 and CDR2 from the germline V gene are MDHEN and SYDVKM. The CDR3 has 15 amino acids. The CDR3 reads CASSLTGTGVDEQYF. In DNA, the CDR3 is TGTGCCAGCAGCTTAACCGGGACAGGGGTTGACGAGCAGTACTTC.

The rearrangement uses TRBV19 and TRBJ2-1, with D possibly matching TRBD1 (6 bases). Trimming removed 6 bases from V and 10 bases from J, with 19 bases in between. Germline V gene lookup returns CDR1 LNHDA and CDR2 SQIVND (reference sequence). The CDR3 runs 14 residues. CDR3 sequence: CASSPVSPGTEQFF. CDR3 nucleotide sequence: TGTGCCAGTAGCCCTGTCAGCCCCGGGACAGAGCAGTTCTTC. The complete variable domain, with remaining parts taken from reference TRBV19 and TRBJ2-1, reads DGGITQSPKYLFRKEGQNVTLSCEQNLNHDAMYWYRQDPGQGLRLIYYSQIVNDFQKGDIAEGYSVSREKKESFPLTVTSAQKNPTAFYLCASSPVSPGTEQFFGPGTRLTVL.

V is TRBV11-2 and J is TRBJ1-1, with 12 bases that match TRBD1. Trimming took 3 bases from V and 5 from J; bases not matched to a gene: 16. The CDR3 totals 19 residues. The germline gives CDR1 SGHAT, CDR2 FQNNGV. CDR3 loop: CASSLEHHGTGGAWTEAFF. The CDR3 nucleotides are TGTGCCAGCAGCTTGGAGCACCACGGGACAGGGGGCGCGTGGACTGAAGCTTTCTTT.

The rearrangement joins TRBV28 to TRBJ2-1, with D perhaps TRBD1 (6 bases). The CDR3 consists of 17 residues. The V and J ends lost 4 bases and 2 bases respectively, with 18 bases between them. CDR1 and CDR2 from the germline V gene are MDHEN and SYDVKM. CDR3 in DNA: TGTGCCAGCAGTTCCCCCCGTCGGGACACTCCCTACAATGAGCAGTTCTTC. This sequence encodes CASSSPRRDTPYNEQFF.

This clone was seen only once. This chain links TRBV2 with TRBJ2-7; possible D gene TRBD2, 6 bases. Germline V gene lookup returns CDR1 SNHLY and CDR2 FYNNEI. The CDR3 contains 14 residues. V lost 7 bases to trimming and J lost 4 bases, with 17 bases between them. The CDR3 loop is CASIFRDSLYEQYF. The DNA of the CDR3 is TGTGCCAGCATCTTCCGGGACTCCCTTTACGAGCAGTACTTC.